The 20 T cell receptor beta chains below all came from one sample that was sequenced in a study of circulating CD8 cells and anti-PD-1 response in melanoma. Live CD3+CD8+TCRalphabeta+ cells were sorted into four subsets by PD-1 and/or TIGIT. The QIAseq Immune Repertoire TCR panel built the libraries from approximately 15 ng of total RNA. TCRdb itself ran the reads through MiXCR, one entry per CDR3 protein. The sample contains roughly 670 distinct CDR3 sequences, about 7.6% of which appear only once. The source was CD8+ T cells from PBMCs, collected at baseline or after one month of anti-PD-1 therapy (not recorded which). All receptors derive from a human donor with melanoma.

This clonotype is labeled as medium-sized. The CDR3: CASGLPPDNTQYF. The CDR3 DNA sequence: TGTGCTAGTGGTTTGCCCCCCGACAATACGCAGTATTTT. The rearrangement joins TRBV12-5 to TRBJ2-3; D unclear. Trimming took off 2 bases at V and 7 bases at J, with 10 bases between the two ends. Per germline, CDR1 LGHNT and CDR2 FRNRAP. The CDR3 runs to 13 residues. Filled out from reference TRBV12-5 and TRBJ2-3, the complete variable domain reads DARVTQTPRHKVTEMGQEVTMRCQPILGHNTVFWYRQTMMQGLELLAYFRNRAPLDDSGMPKDRFSAEMPDATLATLKIQPSEPRDSAVYFCASGLPPDNTQYFGPGTRLTVL.

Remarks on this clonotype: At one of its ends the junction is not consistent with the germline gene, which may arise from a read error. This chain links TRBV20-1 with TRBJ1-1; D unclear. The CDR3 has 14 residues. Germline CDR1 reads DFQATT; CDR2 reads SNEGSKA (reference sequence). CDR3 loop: CSAPNRVMNAEAFF. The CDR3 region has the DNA TGCAGTGCTCCCAATCGGGTAATGAACGCTGAAGCTTTCTTT.

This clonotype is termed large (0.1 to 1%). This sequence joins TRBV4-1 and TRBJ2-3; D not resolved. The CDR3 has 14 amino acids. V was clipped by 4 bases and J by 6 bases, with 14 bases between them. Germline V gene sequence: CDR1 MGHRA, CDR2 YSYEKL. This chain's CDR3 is CASSPHMAGDTQYF. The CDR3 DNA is TGCGCCAGCAGCCCTCACATGGCCGGGGATACGCAGTATTTT.

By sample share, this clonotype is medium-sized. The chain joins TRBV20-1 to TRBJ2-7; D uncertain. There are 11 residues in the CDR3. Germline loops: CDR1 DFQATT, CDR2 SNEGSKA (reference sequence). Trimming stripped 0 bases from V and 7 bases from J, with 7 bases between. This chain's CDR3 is CSAREGTEQYF. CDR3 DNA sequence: TGCAGTGCTAGAGAGGGTACGGAGCAGTACTTC.

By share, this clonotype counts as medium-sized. The CDR3 bases are TGTGCCGCAACGCGGGAGACCCAGTACTTC. Protein sequence: CAATRETQYF. The V gene is TRBV19, the J gene TRBJ2-5; D is uncertain. CDR3 length: 10 amino acids. Trimming removed 11 bases at V and 5 bases at J, with 9 bases between. Germline V CDR1 and CDR2: LNHDA, SQIVND (reference sequence).

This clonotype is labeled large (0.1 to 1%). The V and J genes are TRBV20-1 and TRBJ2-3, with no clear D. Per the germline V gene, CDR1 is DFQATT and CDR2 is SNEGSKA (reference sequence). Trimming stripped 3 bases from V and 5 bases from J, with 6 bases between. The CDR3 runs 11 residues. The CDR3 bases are TGCAGTGCTAGGCCTCTAGATACGCAGTATTTT. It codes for CSARPLDTQYF.

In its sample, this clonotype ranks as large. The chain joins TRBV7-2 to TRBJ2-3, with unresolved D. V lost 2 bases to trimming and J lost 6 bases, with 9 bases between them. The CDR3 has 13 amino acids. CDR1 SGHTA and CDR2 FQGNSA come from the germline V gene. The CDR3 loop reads CASSLRVVDTQYF. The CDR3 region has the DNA TGTGCCAGCAGCTTAAGGGTCGTCGATACGCAGTATTTT.

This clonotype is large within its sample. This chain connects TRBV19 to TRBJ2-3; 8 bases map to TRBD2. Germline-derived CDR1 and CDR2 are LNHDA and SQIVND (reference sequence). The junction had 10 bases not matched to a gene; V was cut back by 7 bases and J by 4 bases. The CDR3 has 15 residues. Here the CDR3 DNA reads TGTGCCAGTAACCCAACGGGGGGGCCTGCAGATACGCAGTATTTT. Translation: CASNPTGGPADTQYF.

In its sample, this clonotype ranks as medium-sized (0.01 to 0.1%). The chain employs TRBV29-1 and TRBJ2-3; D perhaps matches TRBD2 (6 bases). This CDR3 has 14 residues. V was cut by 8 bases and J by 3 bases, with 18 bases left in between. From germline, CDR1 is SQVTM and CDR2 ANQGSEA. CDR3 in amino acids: CSPERREVTDTQYF. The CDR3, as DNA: TGCAGCCCCGAGAGGCGGGAAGTGACAGATACGCAGTATTTT.

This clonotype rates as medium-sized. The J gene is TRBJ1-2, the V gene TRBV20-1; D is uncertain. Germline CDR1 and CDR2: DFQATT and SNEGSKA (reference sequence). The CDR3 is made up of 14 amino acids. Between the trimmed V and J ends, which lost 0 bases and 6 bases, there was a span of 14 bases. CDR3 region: CSARDSLRNHGYTF. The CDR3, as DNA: TGCAGTGCTAGAGATAGCCTCCGGAACCATGGCTACACCTTC.

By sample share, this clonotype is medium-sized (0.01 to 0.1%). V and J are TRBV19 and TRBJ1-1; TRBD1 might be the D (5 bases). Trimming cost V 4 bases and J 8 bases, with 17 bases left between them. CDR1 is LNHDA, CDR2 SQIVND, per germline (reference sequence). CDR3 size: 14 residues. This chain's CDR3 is CASSRGTENAEAFF. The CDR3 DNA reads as TGTGCCAGTAGTAGGGGGACCGAAAACGCGGAAGCTTTCTTT. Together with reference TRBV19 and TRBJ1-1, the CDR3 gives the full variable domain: DGGITQSPKYLFRKEGQNVTLSCEQNLNHDAMYWYRQDPGQGLRLIYYSQIVNDFQKGDIAEGYSVSREKKESFPLTVTSAQKNPTAFYLCASSRGTENAEAFFGQGTRLTVV.

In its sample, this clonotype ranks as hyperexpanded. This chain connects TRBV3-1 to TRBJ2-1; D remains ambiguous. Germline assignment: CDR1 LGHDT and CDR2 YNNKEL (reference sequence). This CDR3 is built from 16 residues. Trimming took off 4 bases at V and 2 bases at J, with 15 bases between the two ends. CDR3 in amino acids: CASSPPGDSAYNEQFF. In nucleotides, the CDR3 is TGTGCCAGCAGCCCCCCCGGTGACTCCGCCTACAATGAGCAGTTCTTC.

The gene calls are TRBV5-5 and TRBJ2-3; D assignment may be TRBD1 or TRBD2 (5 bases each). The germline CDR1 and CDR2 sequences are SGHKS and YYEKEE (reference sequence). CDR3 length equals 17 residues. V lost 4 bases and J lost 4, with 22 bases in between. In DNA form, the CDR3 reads TGTGCCAGCAGCCCTTCCGGGGCCTTACCCAGCGCAGATACGCAGTATTTT. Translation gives CASSPSGALPSADTQYF.

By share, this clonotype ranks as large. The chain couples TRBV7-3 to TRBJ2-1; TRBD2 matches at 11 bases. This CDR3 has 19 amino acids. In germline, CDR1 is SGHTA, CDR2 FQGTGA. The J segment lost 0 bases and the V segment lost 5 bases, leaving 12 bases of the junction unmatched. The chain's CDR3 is CASSPRLAGNTRSYNEQFF. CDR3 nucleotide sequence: TGTGCCAGCAGCCCTCGACTAGCGGGAAACACTCGCTCCTACAATGAGCAGTTCTTC.

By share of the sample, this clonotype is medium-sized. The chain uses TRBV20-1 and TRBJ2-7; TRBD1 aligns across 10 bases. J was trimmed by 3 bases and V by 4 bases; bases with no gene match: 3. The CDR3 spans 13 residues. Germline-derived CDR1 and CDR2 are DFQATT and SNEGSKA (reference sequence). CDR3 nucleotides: TGCAGTGCTATAAGGACAGGGGGCTACGAGCAGTACTTC. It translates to CSAIRTGGYEQYF.

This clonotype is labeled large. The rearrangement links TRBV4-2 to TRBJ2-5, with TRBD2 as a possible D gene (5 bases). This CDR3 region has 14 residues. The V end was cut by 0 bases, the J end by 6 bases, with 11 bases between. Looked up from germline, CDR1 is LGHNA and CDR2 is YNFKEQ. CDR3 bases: TGTGCCAGCAGCCAAGATGTGGAGCGGAAGACCCAGTACTTC. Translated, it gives CASSQDVERKTQYF.

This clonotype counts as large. For the CDR3, the DNA is TGTGCCAGCCGAAGACTCGTAGACGAGCAGTTCTTC. Translating it yields CASRRLVDEQFF. The chain combines TRBV25-1 with TRBJ2-1; D remains ambiguous. The CDR3 is 12 amino acids. From germline, CDR1 is MGHDK and CDR2 SYGVNS. Between the trimmed V and J ends, which lost 8 bases and 10 bases, there was a span of 15 bases.

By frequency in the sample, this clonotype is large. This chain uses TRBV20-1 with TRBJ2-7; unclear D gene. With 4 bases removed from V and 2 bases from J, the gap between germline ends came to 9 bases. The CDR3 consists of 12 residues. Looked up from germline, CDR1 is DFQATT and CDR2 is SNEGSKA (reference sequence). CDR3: CSAKSQTYEQYF. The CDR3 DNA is TGCAGTGCTAAAAGTCAGACCTACGAGCAGTACTTC.

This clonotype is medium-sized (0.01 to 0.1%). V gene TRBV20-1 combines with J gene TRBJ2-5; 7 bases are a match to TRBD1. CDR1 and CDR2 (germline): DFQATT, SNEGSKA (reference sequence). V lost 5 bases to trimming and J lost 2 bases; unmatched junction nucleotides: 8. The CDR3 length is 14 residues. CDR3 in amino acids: CSAEDRSRQETQYF. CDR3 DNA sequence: TGCAGTGCTGAGGACAGGAGCCGACAAGAGACCCAGTACTTC.

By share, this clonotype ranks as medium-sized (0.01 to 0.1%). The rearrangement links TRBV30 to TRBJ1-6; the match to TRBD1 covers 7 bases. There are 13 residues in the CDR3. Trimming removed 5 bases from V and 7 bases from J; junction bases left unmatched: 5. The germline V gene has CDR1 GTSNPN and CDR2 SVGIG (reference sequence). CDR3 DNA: TGTGCCTGGGCCCGGGACAGCAATTCACCCCTCCACTTT. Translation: CAWARDSNSPLHF.